This T cell receptor (beta chain) was identified in a study of cytomegalovirus exposure and HLA in healthy donors. The germline CDR1 and CDR2 sequences are MDHEN and SYDVKM. Trimming removed 7 bases from V and 2 bases from J; junction bases left unmatched: 4. The CDR3 runs to 13 residues. The PCR made use of 60 Vbeta and 13 Jbeta primers. Method: immunoSEQ multiplex PCR; TCRdb's copy keeps in-frame clones and lacks some. This table has fewer than 150,000 clones, about 80% appearing once. Findings of the study overall: TCR beta sequences reportedly predicted most subjects' HLA-A and HLA-B alleles accurately. Earlier analysis looked at TCR beta V segments, and most were productive about 90% or about 30% of the time. Later, TCR association rates were found to vary by HLA locus, highest for DRB1 and lowest for HLA-C.

Note on this clone: The antigen is undetermined.

Material: PBMCs. This TCR came from a young man in good health and CMV-seronegative. J is TRBJ2-7 and V is TRBV28; 8 nucleotides match TRBD1. CDR3 region: CASKWTGPYEQYF. In DNA, the CDR3 is TGTGCCAGCAAGTGGACAGGGCCCTACGAGCAGTACTTC.